This TCR beta chain was profiled in a study of T cells in Graves' hyperthyroidism and ophthalmopathy. The sample holds a few counts of this clonotype. Germline-derived CDR1 and CDR2 are MGHDK and SYGVNS. The CDR3 totals 13 residues. Trimming cost V 4 bases and J 2 bases, with 8 bases left between them. Lactation, pregnancy, other autoimmune disease or uncontrolled infection led to exclusion of patients. It was RNA transcripts that yielded the amplified TCR beta CDR3 regions. TCR CDR3 regions were first amplified by RT-PCR with HTBI primers. TCRdb itself ran the multiplex PCR reads through MiXCR, one entry per CDR3 protein. The table has 600,000 or so distinct CDR3 sequences, more than 12% seen once; the top ten hold approximately 13%.

The genes are TRBV25-1 and TRBJ1-1; D unresolved. This receptor was taken from a woman aged 50 to 60 with Graves' ophthalmopathy. Material: blood. CDR3 DNA sequence: TGTGCCAGCAGTGCCTCAAGAAACACTGAAGCTTTCTTT. This translates into CASSASRNTEAFF. Complete variable domain (other parts from reference TRBV25-1 and TRBJ1-1): EADIYQTPRYLVIGTGKKITLECSQTMGHDKMYWYQQDPGMELHLIHYSYGVNSTEKGDLSSESTVSRIRTEHFPLTLESARPSHTSQYLCASSASRNTEAFFGQGTRLTVV.